This T cell receptor beta chain was sequenced during a study of cytomegalovirus exposure and HLA in healthy donors. PCR employed 60 Vbeta and 13 Jbeta primers. This table comes from immunoSEQ multiplex PCR, and its TCRdb copy is limited to in-frame clones, with some not included. The sample consists of roughly 100,000 clones, 50% to 70% of them appearing once. Trimming shortened V by 0 bases and J by 7 bases, and 13 bases separated the two germline ends. Germline assignment: CDR1 LNHDA and CDR2 SQIVND (reference sequence). The CDR3 is made up of 15 amino acids. General study findings and limits: There were some V segments, including TRBV6-2 and TRBV6-3, excluded as indistinguishable.

Concerning this clone itself: Antigen unknown.

The sequenced sample was PBMCs. The J gene is TRBJ1-5, the V gene TRBV19, with D possibly matching TRBD1 (5 bases). This receptor was obtained from a human donor in good health. CDR3 DNA sequence: TGTGCCAGTAGTATAGATCAGGGTGTAAACCAGCCCCAGCATTTT. It specifies CASSIDQGVNQPQHF.